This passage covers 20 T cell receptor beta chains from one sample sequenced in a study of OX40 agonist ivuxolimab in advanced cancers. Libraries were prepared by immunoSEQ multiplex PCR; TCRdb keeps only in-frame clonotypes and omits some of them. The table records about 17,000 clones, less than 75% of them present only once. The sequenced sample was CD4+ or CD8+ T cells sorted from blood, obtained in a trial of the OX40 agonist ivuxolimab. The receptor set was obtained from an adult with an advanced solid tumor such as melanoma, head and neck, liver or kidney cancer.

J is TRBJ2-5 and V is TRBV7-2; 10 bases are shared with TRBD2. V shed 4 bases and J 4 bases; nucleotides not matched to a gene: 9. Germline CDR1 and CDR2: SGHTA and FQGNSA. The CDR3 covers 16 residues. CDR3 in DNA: TGTGCCAGCAGCTCCTCACCCCGACTAGCGGGAGAGACCCAGTACTTC. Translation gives CASSSSPRLAGETQYF.

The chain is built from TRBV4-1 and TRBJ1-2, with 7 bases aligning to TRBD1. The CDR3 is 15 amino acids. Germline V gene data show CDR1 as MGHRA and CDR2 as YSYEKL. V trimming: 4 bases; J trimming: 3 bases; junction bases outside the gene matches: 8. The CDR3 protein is CASSLEPGQYYGYTF. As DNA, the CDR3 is TGCGCCAGCAGCCTAGAGCCGGGACAGTACTATGGCTACACCTTC.

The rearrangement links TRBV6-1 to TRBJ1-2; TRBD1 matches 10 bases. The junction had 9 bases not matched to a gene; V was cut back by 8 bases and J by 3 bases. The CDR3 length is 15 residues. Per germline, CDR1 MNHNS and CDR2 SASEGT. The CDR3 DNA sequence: TGTGCCAGCCTCGAGACAGGGGGCTTCTACTATGGCTACACCTTC. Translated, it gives CASLETGGFYYGYTF.

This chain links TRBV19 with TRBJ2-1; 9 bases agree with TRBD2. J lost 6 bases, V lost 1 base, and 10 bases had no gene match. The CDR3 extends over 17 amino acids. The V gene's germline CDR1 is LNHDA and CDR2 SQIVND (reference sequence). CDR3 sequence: CASSIGSSGTPFNEQFF. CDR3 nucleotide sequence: TGTGCCAGTAGTATAGGCTCTAGCGGGACCCCTTTCAATGAGCAGTTCTTC. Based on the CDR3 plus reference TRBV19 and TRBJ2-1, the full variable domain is DGGITQSPKYLFRKEGQNVTLSCEQNLNHDAMYWYRQDPGQGLRLIYYSQIVNDFQKGDIAEGYSVSREKKESFPLTVTSAQKNPTAFYLCASSIGSSGTPFNEQFFGPGTRLTVL.

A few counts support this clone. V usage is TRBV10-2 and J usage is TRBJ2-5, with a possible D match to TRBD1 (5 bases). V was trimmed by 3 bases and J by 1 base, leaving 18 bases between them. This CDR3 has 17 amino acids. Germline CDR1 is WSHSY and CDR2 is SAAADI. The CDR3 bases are TGCGCCAGCAGTGACCACCAAAGGGGCCGCTTCCAAGAGACCCAGTACTTC. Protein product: CASSDHQRGRFQETQYF.

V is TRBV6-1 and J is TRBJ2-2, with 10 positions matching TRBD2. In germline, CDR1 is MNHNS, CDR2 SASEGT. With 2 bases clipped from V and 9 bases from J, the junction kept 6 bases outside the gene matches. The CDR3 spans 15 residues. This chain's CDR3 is CASSETSSGSRELFF. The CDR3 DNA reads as TGTGCCAGCAGTGAAACTTCTAGCGGGAGCCGGGAGCTGTTTTTT.

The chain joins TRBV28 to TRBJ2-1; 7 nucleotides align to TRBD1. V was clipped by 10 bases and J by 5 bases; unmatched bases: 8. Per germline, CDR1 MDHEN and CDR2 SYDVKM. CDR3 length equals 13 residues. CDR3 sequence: CATRDSIDNEQFF. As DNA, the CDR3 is TGTGCCACACGGGACAGTATAGACAATGAGCAGTTCTTC.

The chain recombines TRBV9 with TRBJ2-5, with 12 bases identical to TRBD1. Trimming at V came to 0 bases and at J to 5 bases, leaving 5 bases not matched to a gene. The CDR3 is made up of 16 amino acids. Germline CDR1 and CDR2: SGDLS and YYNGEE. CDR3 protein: CASSVEGQGAKETQYF. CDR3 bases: TGTGCCAGCAGCGTAGAGGGACAGGGGGCGAAGGAGACCCAGTACTTC.

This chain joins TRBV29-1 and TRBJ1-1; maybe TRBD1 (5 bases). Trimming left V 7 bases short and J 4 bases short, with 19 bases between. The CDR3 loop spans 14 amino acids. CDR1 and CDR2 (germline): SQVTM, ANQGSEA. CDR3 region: CSGGELELATEAFF. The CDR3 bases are TGCAGCGGGGGGGAGTTGGAGCTGGCCACTGAAGCTTTCTTT.

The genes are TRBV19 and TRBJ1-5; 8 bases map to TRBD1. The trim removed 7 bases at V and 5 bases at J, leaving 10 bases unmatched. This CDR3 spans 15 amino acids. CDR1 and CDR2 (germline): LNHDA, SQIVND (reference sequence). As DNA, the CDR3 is TGTGCCAGTACCCCTACAGGGGGGCCCTATCAGCCCCAGCATTTT. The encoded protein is CASTPTGGPYQPQHF.

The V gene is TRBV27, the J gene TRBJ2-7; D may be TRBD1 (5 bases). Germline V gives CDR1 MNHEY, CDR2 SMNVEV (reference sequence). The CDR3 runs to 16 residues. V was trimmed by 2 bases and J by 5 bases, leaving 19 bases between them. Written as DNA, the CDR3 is TGTGCCAGCAGTTTACAGGGTGGGGTTATGTTAGACGAGCAGTACTTC. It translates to CASSLQGGVMLDEQYF.

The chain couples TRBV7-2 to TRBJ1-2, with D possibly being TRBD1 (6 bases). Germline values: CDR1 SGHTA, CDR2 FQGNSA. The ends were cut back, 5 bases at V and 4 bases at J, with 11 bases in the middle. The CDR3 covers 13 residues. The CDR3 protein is CASSAGGGYGYTF. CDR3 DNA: TGTGCCAGCAGCGCCGGGGGCGGCTATGGCTACACCTTC. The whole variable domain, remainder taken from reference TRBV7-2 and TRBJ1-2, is GAGVSQSPSNKVTEKGKDVELRCDPISGHTALYWYRQSLGQGLEFLIYFQGNSAPDKSGLPSDRFSAERTGGSVSTLTIQRTQQEDSAVYLCASSAGGGYGYTFGSGTRLTVV.

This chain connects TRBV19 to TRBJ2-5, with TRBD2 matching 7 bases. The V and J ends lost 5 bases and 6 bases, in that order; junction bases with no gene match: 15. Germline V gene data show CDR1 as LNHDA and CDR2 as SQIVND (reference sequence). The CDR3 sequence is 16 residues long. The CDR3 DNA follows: TGTGCCAGTAGTTTAGGATTGCGGGACTACGCTCAGACCCAGTACTTC. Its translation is CASSLGLRDYAQTQYF.

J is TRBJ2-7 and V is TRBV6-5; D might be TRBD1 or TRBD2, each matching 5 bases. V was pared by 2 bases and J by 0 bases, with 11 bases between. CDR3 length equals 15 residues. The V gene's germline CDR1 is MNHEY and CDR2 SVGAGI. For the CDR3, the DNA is TGTGCCAGCAGTTACCGGGCAGGGAGCTCCTACGAGCAGTACTTC. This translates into CASSYRAGSSYEQYF.

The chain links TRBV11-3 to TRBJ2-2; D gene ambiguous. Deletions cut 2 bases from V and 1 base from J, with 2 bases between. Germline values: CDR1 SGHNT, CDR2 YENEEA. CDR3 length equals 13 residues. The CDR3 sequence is CASSLRNTGELFF. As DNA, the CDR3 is TGTGCCAGCAGCTTAAGGAACACCGGGGAGCTGTTTTTT.

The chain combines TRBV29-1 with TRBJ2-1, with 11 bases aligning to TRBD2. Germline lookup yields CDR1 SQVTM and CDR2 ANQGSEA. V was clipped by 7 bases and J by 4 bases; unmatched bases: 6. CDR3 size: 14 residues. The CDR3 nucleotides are TGCAGCGCGGTGGGGACTAGCGGATACAATGAGCAGTTCTTC. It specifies CSAVGTSGYNEQFF.

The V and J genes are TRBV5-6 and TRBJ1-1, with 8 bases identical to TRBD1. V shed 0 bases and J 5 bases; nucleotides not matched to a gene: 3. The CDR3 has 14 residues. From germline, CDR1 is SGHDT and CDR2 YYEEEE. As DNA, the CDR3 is TGTGCCAGCAGCTTGGTTGGGACAGGAACTGAAGCTTTCTTT. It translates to CASSLVGTGTEAFF.

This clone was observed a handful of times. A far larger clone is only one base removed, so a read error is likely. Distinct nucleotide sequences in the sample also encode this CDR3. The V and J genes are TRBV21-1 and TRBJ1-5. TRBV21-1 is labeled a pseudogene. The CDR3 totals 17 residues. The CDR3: CASSRQLRGGARQPQHF. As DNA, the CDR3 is TGTGCCAGCAGCAGACAGCTTCGGGGGGGGGCGAGGCAGCCCCAGCATTTT.

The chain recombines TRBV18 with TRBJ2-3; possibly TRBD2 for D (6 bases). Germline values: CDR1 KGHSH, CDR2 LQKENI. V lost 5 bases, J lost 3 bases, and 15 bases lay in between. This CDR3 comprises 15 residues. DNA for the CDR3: TGTGCCAGCTCAGACGACCGGGAGTATACAGATACGCAGTATTTT. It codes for CASSDDREYTDTQYF.

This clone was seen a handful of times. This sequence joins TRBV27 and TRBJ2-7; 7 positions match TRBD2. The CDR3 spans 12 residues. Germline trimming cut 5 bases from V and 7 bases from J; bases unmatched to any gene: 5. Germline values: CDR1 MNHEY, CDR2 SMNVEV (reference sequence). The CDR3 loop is CASSPQAGEQYF. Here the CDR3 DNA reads TGTGCCAGCAGTCCCCAAGCGGGGGAGCAGTACTTC.